A single sample gave rise to the 7 T cell receptor beta chains below, sequenced in a study of blood T cell repertoires in COVID-19 (TCRdb year 2020). Library creation used the immunoSEQ multiplex PCR assay. TCRdb provides this immuneACCESS table in a form limited to in-frame rearrangements. Some clones are lacking; in checked studies, under half of them reflect an unresolved V gene, and why the rest are absent is not known. The sample table records 200,000 to 300,000 clones; approximately 89% of these occur just once. Approximately 9.4% of the sample goes to the ten largest clones. Sequenced input: peripheral blood. All receptors come from a man aged 40-49 years who had recovered from COVID-19.

This clone was observed a handful of times. The chain links TRBV7-9 to TRBJ2-1, with 13 bases matching TRBD2. The germline V gene encodes CDR1 SEHNR and CDR2 FQNEAQ (reference sequence). J lost 5 bases, V lost 3 bases, and 4 bases had no gene match. This CDR3 spans 16 amino acids. CDR3 sequence (DNA): TGTGCCAGCAGCTTGCTTGGACTAGCGGGGGACAATGAGCAGTTCTTC. It translates to CASSLLGLAGDNEQFF.

This clone was counted a single time. The V and J genes are TRBV11-3 and TRBJ2-7, with 7 nucleotides matching TRBD1. This CDR3 has 15 residues. Germline loops: CDR1 SGHNT, CDR2 YENEEA. J gave up 1 base and V 1 base, and 4 bases lay outside the gene matches. The CDR3 DNA reads as TGTGCCAGCAGCTTAGGCCAGACAGGGTCCTACGAGCAGTACTTC. Amino acid sequence: CASSLGQTGSYEQYF.

As for this clone: Other DNA sequences in this sample translate to the same CDR3. The gene calls are TRBV19 and TRBJ2-6; tentatively, D is TRBD2 (6 bases). Germline V gene lookup returns CDR1 LNHDA and CDR2 SQIVND (reference sequence). There are 13 residues in the CDR3. The V gene lost 9 bases and the J gene lost 1 base, with 7 bases spanning the gap. CDR3 DNA sequence: TGTGCCAGCCGGGGGTCTGGGGCCAACGTCCTGACTTTC. Its protein is CASRGSGANVLTF.

The chain employs TRBV6-6 and TRBJ1-5; unclear D gene. The CDR3 totals 15 residues. With 0 bases removed from V and 4 bases from J, the gap between germline ends came to 10 bases. Germline CDR1 reads MNHNY; CDR2 reads SVGAGI (reference sequence). This CDR3 is CASSYSSSENQPQHF. CDR3 in DNA: TGTGCCAGCAGTTACTCGAGCTCGGAGAATCAGCCCCAGCATTTT.

V is TRBV5-1 and J is TRBJ2-7, with TRBD2 identical over 14 bases. CDR1 and CDR2 (germline): SGHRS, YFSETQ. This CDR3 is 15 amino acids long. Trimming removed 4 bases from V and 7 bases from J; junction bases left unmatched: 7. The CDR3 DNA is TGCGCCAGCAGCGAGGGACTAGCGGGAGTGTATGAGCAGTACTTC. Protein sequence: CASSEGLAGVYEQYF.

This rearrangement joins TRBV6-5 to TRBJ2-3, with D maybe TRBD1 (6 bases). V was cut by 7 bases and J by 4 bases, with 12 bases left in between. The CDR3 length is 13 residues. CDR1 MNHEY and CDR2 SVGAGI come from the germline V gene. The CDR3 here is CASTKTGADTQYF. CDR3 sequence (DNA): TGTGCCAGCACTAAGACAGGAGCAGATACGCAGTATTTT.

This chain links TRBV7-3 with TRBJ2-1, with a possible D match to TRBD2 (6 bases). Germline CDR1 reads SGHTA; CDR2 reads FQGTGA. The CDR3 covers 15 residues. Trimming took 8 bases from V and 3 from J, leaving 17 bases between them. The CDR3 sequence is CASAFNPGSYNEQFF. The CDR3 DNA reads as TGTGCCAGCGCGTTCAACCCCGGGAGCTACAATGAGCAGTTCTTC. The full variable domain, completed using reference TRBV7-3 and TRBJ2-1, is GAGVSQTPSNKVTEKGKYVELRCDPISGHTALYWYRQSLGQGPEFLIYFQGTGAADDSGLPNDRFFAVRPEGSVSTLKIQRTERGDSAVYLCASAFNPGSYNEQFFGPGTRLTVL.